These 9 T cell receptor beta chains were all obtained from the same sample, sequenced in a study of blood T cell repertoires in COVID-19. The assay was immunoSEQ multiplex PCR, and TCRdb's table has in-frame clones only and misses some. This table has roughly 110,000 clones, about 89% appearing once. The specimen was peripheral blood. Source of these receptors: a woman younger than 45 with acute or convalescent COVID-19.

The rearrangement links TRBV3-1 (or the pseudogene TRBV3-2) to TRBJ1-1; D gene uncertain. The CDR3 covers 15 residues. With 5 bases removed from V and 1 base from J, the gap between germline ends came to 14 bases. CDR1 and CDR2 from the germline V gene are LGHDT and YNNKEL (reference sequence). This chain's CDR3 is CASSGLNGQNTEAFF. The CDR3 DNA reads TGTGCCAGCAGCGGACTGAACGGCCAGAACACTGAAGCTTTCTTT.

The chain employs TRBV11-3 and TRBJ2-1; perhaps TRBD2 as D (5 bases). The CDR3 runs to 14 residues. V gave up 5 bases and J gave up 5 bases, with 13 bases separating them. Per germline, CDR1 SGHNT and CDR2 YENEEA. The CDR3 sequence: CASSPTSSHNEQFF. The CDR3 DNA follows: TGTGCCAGCAGCCCAACTAGTTCCCACAATGAGCAGTTCTTC.

The chain is built from TRBV6-5 and TRBJ2-3, with 8 bases fitting TRBD2. J gave up 4 bases and V 1 base, and 7 bases lay outside the gene matches. This CDR3 comprises 16 residues. Per the germline V gene, CDR1 is MNHEY and CDR2 is SVGAGI. CDR3 bases: TGTGCCAGCAGTTACTTAGCGGGGTCTTCTCCAGATACGCAGTATTTT. Protein: CASSYLAGSSPDTQYF.

This chain joins TRBV12-3 or TRBV12-4 and TRBJ1-1, with D unresolved. The CDR3 extends over 13 amino acids. V lost 2 bases to trimming and J lost 5 bases, with 9 bases between them. The CDR3 is CASSLYRDTEAFF. The CDR3, as DNA: TGTGCCAGCAGTTTATACCGGGATACTGAAGCTTTCTTT.

The rearrangement joins TRBV4-1 to TRBJ1-2, with D possibly matching TRBD1 (6 bases). In germline, CDR1 is MGHRA, CDR2 YSYEKL. V lost 2 bases, J lost 4 bases, and 14 bases lay in between. The CDR3 sequence is 15 residues long. This chain's CDR3 is CASSQKGEGRYGYTF. The CDR3 coding sequence is TGCGCCAGCAGCCAAAAGGGGGAGGGACGCTATGGCTACACCTTC.

The chain joins TRBV3-1 (or the pseudogene TRBV3-2) to TRBJ1-1; 10 nucleotides agree with TRBD1. Germline trimming cut 1 base from V and 6 bases from J; bases unmatched to any gene: 2. The germline V gene has CDR1 LGHDT and CDR2 YNNKEL (reference sequence). The CDR3 runs to 14 residues. Here the CDR3 DNA reads TGTGCCAGCAGCCAAGGACAGGGGGCGGCTGAAGCTTTCTTT. Translating it yields CASSQGQGAAEAFF.

This clone was counted a few times. The gene calls are TRBV11-2 and TRBJ2-5; D is undetermined. The V gene's germline CDR1 is SGHAT and CDR2 FQNNGV. CDR3 length: 15 amino acids. V lost 1 base, J lost 0 bases, and 9 bases lay in between. The CDR3 loop reads CASSLVTNDQETQYF. CDR3 coding DNA: TGTGCCAGCAGCTTAGTTACAAACGACCAAGAGACCCAGTACTTC.

This chain joins TRBV27 and TRBJ2-1; 14 positions agree with TRBD2. The germline gives CDR1 MNHEY, CDR2 SMNVEV (reference sequence). This CDR3 comprises 19 residues. V gave up 4 bases and J gave up 6 bases; unmatched junction bases: 14. CDR3 bases: TGTGCCAGCAGTTCAGGGACTAGCGGGAGTGGCCATCTTGGCAATGAGCAGTTCTTC. This gives the protein CASSSGTSGSGHLGNEQFF.

This chain connects TRBV15 to TRBJ1-3; D is unclear. The CDR3 consists of 15 residues. CDR1 LNHNV and CDR2 YYDKDF come from the germline V gene (reference sequence). The V and J ends lost 0 bases and 0 bases respectively, with 6 bases between them. This CDR3 is CATSRERGSGNTIYF. CDR3 nucleotide sequence: TGTGCCACCAGCAGAGAGCGGGGCTCTGGAAACACCATATATTTT.